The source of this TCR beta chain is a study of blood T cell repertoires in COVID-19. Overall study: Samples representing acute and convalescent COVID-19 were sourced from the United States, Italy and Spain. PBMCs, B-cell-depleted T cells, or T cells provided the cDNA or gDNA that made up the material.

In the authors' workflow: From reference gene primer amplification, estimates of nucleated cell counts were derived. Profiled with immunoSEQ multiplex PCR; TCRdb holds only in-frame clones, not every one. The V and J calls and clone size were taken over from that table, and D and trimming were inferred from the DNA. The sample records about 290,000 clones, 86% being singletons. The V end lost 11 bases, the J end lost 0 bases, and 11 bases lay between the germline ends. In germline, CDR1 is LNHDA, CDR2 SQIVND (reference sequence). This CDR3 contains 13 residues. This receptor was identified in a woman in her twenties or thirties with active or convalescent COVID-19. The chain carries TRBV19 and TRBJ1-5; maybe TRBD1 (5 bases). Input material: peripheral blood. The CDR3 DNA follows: TGTGCCGGACACCCTTATAGCAATCAGCCCCAGCATTTT. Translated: CAGHPYSNQPQHF. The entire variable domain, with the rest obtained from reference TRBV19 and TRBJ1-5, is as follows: DGGITQSPKYLFRKEGQNVTLSCEQNLNHDAMYWYRQDPGQGLRLIYYSQIVNDFQKGDIAEGYSVSREKKESFPLTVTSAQKNPTAFYLCAGHPYSNQPQHFGDGTRLSIL.